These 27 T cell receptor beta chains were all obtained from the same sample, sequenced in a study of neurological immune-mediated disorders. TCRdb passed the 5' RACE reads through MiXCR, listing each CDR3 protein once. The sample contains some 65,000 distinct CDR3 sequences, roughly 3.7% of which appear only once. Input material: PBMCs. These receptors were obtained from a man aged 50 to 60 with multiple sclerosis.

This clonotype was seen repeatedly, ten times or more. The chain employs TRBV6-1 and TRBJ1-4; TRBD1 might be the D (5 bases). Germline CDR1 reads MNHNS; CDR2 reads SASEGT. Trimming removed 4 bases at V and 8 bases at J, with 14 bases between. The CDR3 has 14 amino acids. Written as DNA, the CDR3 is TGTGCCAGCAGTGTAACAGGAGTTCACGAAAAACTGTTTTTT. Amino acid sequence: CASSVTGVHEKLFF.

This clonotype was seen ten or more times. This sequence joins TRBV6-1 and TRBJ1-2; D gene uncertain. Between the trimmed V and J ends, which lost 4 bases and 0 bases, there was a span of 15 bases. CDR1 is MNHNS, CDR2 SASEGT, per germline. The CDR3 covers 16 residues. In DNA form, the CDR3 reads TGTGCCAGCAGTGGCACCTCTGCCGAGGCTAACTATGGCTACACCTTC. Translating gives CASSGTSAEANYGYTF.

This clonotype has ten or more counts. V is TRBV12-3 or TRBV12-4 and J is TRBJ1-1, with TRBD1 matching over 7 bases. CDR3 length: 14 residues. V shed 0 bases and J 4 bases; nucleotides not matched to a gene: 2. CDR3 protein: CASSLAGQLTEAFF. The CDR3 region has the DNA TGTGCCAGCAGTTTAGCGGGACAGCTCACTGAAGCTTTCTTT.

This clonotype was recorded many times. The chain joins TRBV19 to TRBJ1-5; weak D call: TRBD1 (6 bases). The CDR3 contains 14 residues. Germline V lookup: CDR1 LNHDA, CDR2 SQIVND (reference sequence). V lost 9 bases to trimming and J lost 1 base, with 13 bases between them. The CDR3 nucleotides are TGTGCCAGCTCAGACAGGAGAAGCAATCAGCCCCAGCATTTT. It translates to CASSDRRSNQPQHF.

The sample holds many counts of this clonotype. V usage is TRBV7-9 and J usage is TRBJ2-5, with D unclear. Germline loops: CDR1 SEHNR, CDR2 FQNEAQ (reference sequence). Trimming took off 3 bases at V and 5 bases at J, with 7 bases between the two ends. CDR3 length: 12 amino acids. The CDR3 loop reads CASSLTYETQYF. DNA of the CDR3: TGTGCCAGCAGCTTGACTTATGAGACCCAGTACTTC.

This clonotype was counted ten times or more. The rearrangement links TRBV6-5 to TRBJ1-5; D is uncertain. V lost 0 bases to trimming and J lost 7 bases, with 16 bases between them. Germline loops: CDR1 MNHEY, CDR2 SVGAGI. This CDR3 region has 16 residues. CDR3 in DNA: TGTGCCAGCAGTTACTCGACGTGGCGCCCCGGCCAGCCCCAGCATTTT. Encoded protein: CASSYSTWRPGQPQHF.

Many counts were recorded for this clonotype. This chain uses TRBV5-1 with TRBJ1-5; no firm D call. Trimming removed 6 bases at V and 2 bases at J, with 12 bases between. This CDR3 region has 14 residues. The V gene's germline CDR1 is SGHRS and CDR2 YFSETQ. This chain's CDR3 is CASTLVPGNQPQHF. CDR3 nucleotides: TGCGCCAGCACCCTGGTTCCGGGCAATCAGCCCCAGCATTTT.

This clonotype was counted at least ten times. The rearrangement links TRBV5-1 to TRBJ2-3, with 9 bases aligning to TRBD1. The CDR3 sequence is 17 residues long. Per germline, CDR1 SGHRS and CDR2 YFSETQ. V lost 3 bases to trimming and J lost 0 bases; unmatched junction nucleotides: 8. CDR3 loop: CASSYRTGTGSTDTQYF. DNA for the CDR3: TGCGCCAGCAGCTACCGTACCGGGACAGGGAGCACAGATACGCAGTATTTT.

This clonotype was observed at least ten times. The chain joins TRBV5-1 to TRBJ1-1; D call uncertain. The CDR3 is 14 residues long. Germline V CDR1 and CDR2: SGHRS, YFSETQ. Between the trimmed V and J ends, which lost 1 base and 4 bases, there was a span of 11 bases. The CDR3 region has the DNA TGCGCCAGCAGCTTGAGCCCACCGGGCACTGAAGCTTTCTTT. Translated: CASSLSPPGTEAFF.

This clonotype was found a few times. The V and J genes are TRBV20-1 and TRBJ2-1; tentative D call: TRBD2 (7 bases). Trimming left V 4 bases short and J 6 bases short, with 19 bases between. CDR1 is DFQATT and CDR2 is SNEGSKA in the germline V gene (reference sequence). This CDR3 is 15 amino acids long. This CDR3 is CSATPSRGGGNEQFF. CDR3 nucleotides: TGCAGTGCTACTCCCTCAAGGGGGGGTGGCAATGAGCAGTTCTTC.

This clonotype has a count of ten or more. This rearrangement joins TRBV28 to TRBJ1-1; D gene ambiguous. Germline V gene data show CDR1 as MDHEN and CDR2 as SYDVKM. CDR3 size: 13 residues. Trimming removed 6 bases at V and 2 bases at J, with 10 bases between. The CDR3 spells CASRSQINTEAFF. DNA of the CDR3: TGTGCCAGCAGGTCACAGATTAACACTGAAGCTTTCTTT.

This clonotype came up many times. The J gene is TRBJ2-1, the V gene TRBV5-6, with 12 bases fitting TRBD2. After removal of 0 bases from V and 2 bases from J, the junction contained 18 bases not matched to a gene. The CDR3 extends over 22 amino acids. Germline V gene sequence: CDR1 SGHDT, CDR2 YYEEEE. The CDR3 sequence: CASSLDLITSGGLRGAYNEQFF. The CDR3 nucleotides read TGTGCCAGCAGCTTGGATCTTATTACTAGCGGGGGGCTAAGGGGAGCCTACAATGAGCAGTTCTTC.

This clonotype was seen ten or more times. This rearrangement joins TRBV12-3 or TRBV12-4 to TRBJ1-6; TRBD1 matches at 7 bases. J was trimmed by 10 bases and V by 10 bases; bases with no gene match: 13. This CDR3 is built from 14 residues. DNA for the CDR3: TGTGCCACCACCGGACAGGCCCTTGGATCACCCCTCCACTTT. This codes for CATTGQALGSPLHF.

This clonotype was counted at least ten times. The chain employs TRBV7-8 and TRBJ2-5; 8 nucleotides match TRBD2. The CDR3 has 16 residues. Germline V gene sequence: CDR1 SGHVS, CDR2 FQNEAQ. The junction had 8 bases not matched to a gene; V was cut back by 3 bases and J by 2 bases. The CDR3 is CASSLIRGGSQETQYF. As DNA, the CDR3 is TGTGCCAGCAGCTTGATTCGGGGGGGTTCACAAGAGACCCAGTACTTC.

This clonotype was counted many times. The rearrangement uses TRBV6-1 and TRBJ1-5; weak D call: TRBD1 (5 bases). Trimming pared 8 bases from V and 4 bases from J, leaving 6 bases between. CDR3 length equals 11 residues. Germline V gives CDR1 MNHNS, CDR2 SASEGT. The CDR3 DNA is TGTGCCAGCGAGGGGAATCAGCCCCAGCATTTT. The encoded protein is CASEGNQPQHF.

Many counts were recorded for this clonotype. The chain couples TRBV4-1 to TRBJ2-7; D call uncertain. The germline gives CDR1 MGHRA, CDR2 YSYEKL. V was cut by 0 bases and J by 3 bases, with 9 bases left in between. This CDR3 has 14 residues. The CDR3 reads CASSQDPGSYEQYF. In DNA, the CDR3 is TGCGCCAGCAGCCAAGATCCGGGCAGCTACGAGCAGTACTTC.

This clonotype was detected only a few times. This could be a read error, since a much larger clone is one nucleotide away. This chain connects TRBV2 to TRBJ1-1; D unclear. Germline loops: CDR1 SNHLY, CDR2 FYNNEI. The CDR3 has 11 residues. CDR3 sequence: CANSAHSEAFF. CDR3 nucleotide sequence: TGTGCCAACAGTGCACACTCTGAAGCTTTCTTT.

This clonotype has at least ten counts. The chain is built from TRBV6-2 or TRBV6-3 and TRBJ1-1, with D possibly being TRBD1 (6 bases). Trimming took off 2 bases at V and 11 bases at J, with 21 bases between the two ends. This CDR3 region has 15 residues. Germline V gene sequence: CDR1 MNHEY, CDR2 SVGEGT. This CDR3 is CASSYAGTMGASAFF. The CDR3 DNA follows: TGTGCCAGCAGTTACGCGGGTACCATGGGGGCGTCGGCTTTCTTT.

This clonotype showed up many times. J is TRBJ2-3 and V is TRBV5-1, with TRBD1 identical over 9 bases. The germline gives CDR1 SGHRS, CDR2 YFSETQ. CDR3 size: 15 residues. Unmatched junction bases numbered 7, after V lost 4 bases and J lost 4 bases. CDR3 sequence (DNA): TGCGCCAGCAGCACCGGGACAGGGTACGCAGATACGCAGTATTTT. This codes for CASSTGTGYADTQYF.

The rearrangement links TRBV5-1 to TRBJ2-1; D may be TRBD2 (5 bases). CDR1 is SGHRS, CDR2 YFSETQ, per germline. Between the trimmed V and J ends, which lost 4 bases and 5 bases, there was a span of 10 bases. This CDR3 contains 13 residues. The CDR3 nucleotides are TGCGCCAGCAGCCCTCAGCGGAACAATGAGCAGTTCTTC. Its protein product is CASSPQRNNEQFF.

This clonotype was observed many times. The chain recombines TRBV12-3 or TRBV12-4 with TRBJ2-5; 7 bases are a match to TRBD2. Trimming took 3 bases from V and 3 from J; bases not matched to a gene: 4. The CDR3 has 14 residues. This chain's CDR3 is CASSFGLAEETQYF. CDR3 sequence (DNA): TGTGCCAGCAGTTTTGGTCTAGCGGAAGAGACCCAGTACTTC.

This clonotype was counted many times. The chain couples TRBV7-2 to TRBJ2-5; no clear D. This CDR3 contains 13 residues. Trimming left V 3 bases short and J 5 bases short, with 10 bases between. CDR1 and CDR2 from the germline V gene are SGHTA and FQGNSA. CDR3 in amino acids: CASSFTRPETQYF. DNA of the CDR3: TGTGCCAGCAGCTTCACCCGGCCGGAGACCCAGTACTTC. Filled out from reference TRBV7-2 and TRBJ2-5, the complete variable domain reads GAGVSQSPSNKVTEKGKDVELRCDPISGHTALYWYRQSLGQGLEFLIYFQGNSAPDKSGLPSDRFSAERTGGSVSTLTIQRTQQEDSAVYLCASSFTRPETQYFGPGTRLLVL.

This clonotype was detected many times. In nucleotides, the CDR3 is TGTGCCACCCGGACAGGGATGGTTGGCTACACCTTC. Protein: CATRTGMVGYTF. The chain uses TRBV6-2 or TRBV6-3 and TRBJ1-2; the match to TRBD1 covers 8 bases. CDR1 and CDR2 from the germline V gene are MNHEY and SVGEGT. The CDR3 length is 12 residues. V was pared by 10 bases and J by 7 bases, with 8 bases of the junction left unmatched.

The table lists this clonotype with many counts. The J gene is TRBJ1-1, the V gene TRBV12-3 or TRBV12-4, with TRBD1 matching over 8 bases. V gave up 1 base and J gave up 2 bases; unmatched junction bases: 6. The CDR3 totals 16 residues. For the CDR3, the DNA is TGTGCCAGCAGTTTAGTTAGGACAGGGTATAACACTGAAGCTTTCTTT. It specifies CASSLVRTGYNTEAFF.

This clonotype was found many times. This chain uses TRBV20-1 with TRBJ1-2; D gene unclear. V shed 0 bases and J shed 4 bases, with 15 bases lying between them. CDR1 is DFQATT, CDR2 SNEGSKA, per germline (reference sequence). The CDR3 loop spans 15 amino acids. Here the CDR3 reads CSAREAGRPAYGYTF. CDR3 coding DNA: TGCAGTGCTAGAGAGGCGGGCAGACCAGCCTATGGCTACACCTTC.

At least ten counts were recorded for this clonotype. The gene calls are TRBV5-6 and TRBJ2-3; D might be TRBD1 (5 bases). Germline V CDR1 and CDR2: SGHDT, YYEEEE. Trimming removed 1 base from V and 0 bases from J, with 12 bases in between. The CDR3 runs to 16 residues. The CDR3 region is CASSLRGLLSTDTQYF. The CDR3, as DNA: TGTGCCAGCAGCTTGAGGGGTCTTCTTAGCACAGATACGCAGTATTTT.

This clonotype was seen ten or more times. CDR3 amino acids: CASSLTGGPYNSPLHF. For the CDR3, the DNA is TGTGCCAGCAGTTTGACAGGGGGTCCCTATAATTCACCCCTCCACTTT. The chain carries TRBV12-3 or TRBV12-4 and TRBJ1-6; 9 bases fit TRBD1. The CDR3 is 16 residues long. After removal of 3 bases from V and 2 bases from J, the junction contained 2 bases not matched to a gene.